This is a list of T cell receptor beta chains from one sample in a study of shared clonotypes between healthy human individuals. The assay was immunoSEQ multiplex PCR, and TCRdb's table has in-frame clones only and misses some. The sample contains around 500,000 clones, 81% of which appear only once. The sequencing input was PBMCs. The source of these receptors is a middle-aged woman in good health. Some clones in this sample may be carry-over from other donors' samples. Each CDR3 is given with its conserved first and last residue. A D gene is named only where the DNA matches it firmly. Clone sizes are given selectively: once, few, many, or a class where the clone is expanded.

v_call: TRBV28; d_call: -; j_call: TRBJ1-4; clone_size: -; cdr3_nt: TGTGCCAGCAGCCCGAGGTCAGGGTTTAATGAAAAACTGTTTTTT; cdr3_aa: CASSPRSGFNEKLFF
v_call: TRBV6-1; d_call: -; j_call: TRBJ2-3; clone_size: -; cdr3_nt: TGTGCCAGCAGAAAAGTCACAGATACGCAGTATTTT; cdr3_aa: CASRKVTDTQYF
v_call: TRBV20-1; d_call: -; j_call: TRBJ2-3; clone_size: -; cdr3_nt: TGCAGTGCTAAGACACGAGATACGCAGTATTTT; cdr3_aa: CSAKTRDTQYF
v_call: TRBV7-9; d_call: TRBD1; j_call: TRBJ2-5; clone_size: -; cdr3_nt: TGTGCCAGCAGCCTACACAGAGGGACAGGAATCCCCGGGGAGACCCAGTACTTC; cdr3_aa: CASSLHRGTGIPGETQYF
v_call: TRBV7-9; d_call: -; j_call: TRBJ1-1; clone_size: -; cdr3_nt: TGTGCCAGCAGCTTAGCGGGGGTCCAGGGAGCTTTCTTT; cdr3_aa: CASSLAGVQGAFF
v_call: TRBV28; d_call: -; j_call: TRBJ2-3; clone_size: -; cdr3_nt: TGTGCCAGCAGTTCCCTCCAAGCGGATACGCAGTATTTT; cdr3_aa: CASSSLQADTQYF
v_call: TRBV5-4; d_call: TRBD1; j_call: TRBJ2-7; clone_size: once; cdr3_nt: TGTGCCAGCAGCTTACAGGGGTATCGCGAGCAGTACTTC; cdr3_aa: CASSLQGYREQYF
v_call: TRBV5-1; d_call: TRBD1; j_call: TRBJ1-1; clone_size: -; cdr3_nt: TGCGCCAGCAGCCTGGGACAGAGCTATACTGAAGCTTTCTTT; cdr3_aa: CASSLGQSYTEAFF
v_call: TRBV6-4; d_call: -; j_call: TRBJ2-3; clone_size: -; cdr3_nt: TGTGCCAGCAGTGACGGGAGCACAGATACGCAGTATTTT; cdr3_aa: CASSDGSTDTQYF
v_call: TRBV7-2; d_call: TRBD1; j_call: TRBJ2-6; clone_size: -; cdr3_nt: TGTGCCAGCAGCCCGCAGACAGGGAGTGGCTCTGGGGCCAACGTCCTGACTTTC; cdr3_aa: CASSPQTGSGSGANVLTF
v_call: TRBV29-1; d_call: TRBD2; j_call: TRBJ2-3; clone_size: -; cdr3_nt: TGCAGCGTTGCGGGAGGGCCTAACACAGATACGCAGTATTTT; cdr3_aa: CSVAGGPNTDTQYF